This TCR beta chain derives from a study of OX40 agonist ivuxolimab in advanced cancers. Turning to the study itself: Ivuxolimab was delivered to patients intravenously every 2 weeks at doses spanning 0.01 to 10 mg/kg.

Trimming removed 4 bases from V and 5 bases from J; junction bases left unmatched: 1. There are 14 residues in the CDR3. Germline V CDR1 and CDR2: SGHTA, FQGTGA. The repertoire was sequenced with immunoSEQ multiplex PCR; TCRdb's copy has only in-frame clones and lacks some. Of about 77,000 clones listed, 85% to 90% are singletons. As concerns this clone: Its antigen remains unidentified.

Study-level results: The study found among the lowest clonal expansion in partial responders at 0.1-3.0 mg/kg. At 0.1 to 3.0 mg/kg and by week 6, clonal expansion occurred in CD4+ and CD8+ blood T cells. CD8+ T cells averaged more expanded clones than CD4+.

The V and J genes are TRBV7-3 and TRBJ1-6, with TRBD1 matching over 8 bases. This receptor was obtained from an adult with an advanced solid tumor such as melanoma, head and neck, liver or kidney cancer. Here the sequenced sample was CD4+ or CD8+ T cells sorted from blood, taken in a trial of the OX40 agonist ivuxolimab. CDR3 sequence (DNA): TGTGCCAGCAGCTGGACAGGGAATAATTCACCCCTCCACTTT. Translated: CASSWTGNNSPLHF. Combining the CDR3 with reference TRBV7-3 and TRBJ1-6 gives the whole variable domain GAGVSQTPSNKVTEKGKYVELRCDPISGHTALYWYRQSLGQGPEFLIYFQGTGAADDSGLPNDRFFAVRPEGSVSTLKIQRTERGDSAVYLCASSWTGNNSPLHFGNGTRLTVT.